This TCR beta chain was obtained from a study of tumor-infiltrating lymphocytes in primary liver carcinoma. General observations from the study: Only around 7-24% of top clones occurred in all five tumor regions.

Without any cell sorting, about 19-31 mg of bulk tissue yielded co-extracted RNA and DNA. Total RNA amounting to about 520 ng was the source from which TCR beta cDNA was made with a constant-region primer. A slightly modified ARM-PCR protocol with three nested multiplex PCR rounds produced these TCR beta libraries. Each of the first two PCR rounds ran approximately 10 cycles with TRBV1-TRBV30 forward and C-beta reverse primers. MiXCR was run by TCRdb on the multiplex PCR reads, yielding one entry per CDR3 protein. The sample has 95,000 to 150,000 distinct CDR3 sequences, around 64% seen once. By proportion, this clonotype is medium-sized. The target antigen is unknown. CDR3 length equals 16 residues. With 0 bases clipped from V and 2 bases from J, the junction kept 6 bases outside the gene matches. Germline CDR1 is SGHAT and CDR2 is FQNNGV.

This chain links TRBV11-2 with TRBJ2-7; 8 bases align to TRBD2. The sequenced sample consisted of liver tumor tissue from sampling region 3. Regarding subset: tumor region T3, left-lateral pole. The receptor was derived from a woman aged 55 to 70 with primary liver carcinoma and hepatitis B virus infection. This CDR3 is CASSLDGPSGPYEQYF. CDR3 nucleotides: TGTGCCAGCAGCTTAGATGGGCCTAGCGGGCCCTACGAGCAGTACTTC.